A selection of T cell receptor beta chains follows, all from one sample in a study of blood T cell repertoires in COVID-19. Here immunoSEQ multiplex PCR was the method, and the copy in TCRdb shows in-frame clones only, minus some. The repertoire has around 360,000 clones, roughly nine tenths of them found once; the top ten carry 2.5% to 3%. Sequencing was carried out using PBMCs or T cells enriched from blood (not recorded which). The source of these receptors is a woman aged 30 to 39 who had recovered from COVID-19. Both conserved end residues are part of each CDR3. A D gene is named only where the DNA matches it firmly. Clone size is stated in some rows and not others, as once, few, many or a class when expanded.

.,.,TRBJ2-7,TRBV19,CASSLQGFGYEQYF,TGTGCCAGTAGTCTTCAGGGTTTTGGCTACGAGCAGTACTTC
.,.,TRBJ1-1,TRBV4-2,CASSQDEAGNTEAFF,TGTGCCAGCAGCCAAGATGAGGCGGGGAACACTGAAGCTTTCTTT
TRBD1,.,TRBJ1-6,TRBV19,CASSEDRASNSPLHF,TGTGCCAGTAGTGAGGACAGGGCCTCCAATTCACCCCTCCACTTT
TRBD2,.,TRBJ2-7,TRBV7-2,CASSLQGGGSYEQYF,TGTGCCAGCAGCCTGCAGGGCGGGGGCTCCTACGAGCAGTACTTC
TRBD1,.,TRBJ1-5,TRBV2,CASSPSGTGNQPQHF,TGTGCCAGCAGCCCATCCGGGACAGGCAATCAGCCCCAGCATTTT
TRBD2,.,TRBJ2-1,TRBV28,CASSSGTSGGWWDEQFF,TGTGCCAGCAGTTCTGGGACTAGCGGGGGTTGGTGGGATGAGCAGTTCTTC
.,.,TRBJ1-2,TRBV5-6,CASHVTAWGVNYGYTF,TGTGCCAGCCACGTGACCGCGTGGGGGGTCAACTATGGCTACACCTTC
.,.,TRBJ1-1,TRBV7-8,CASSPTPIEAFF,TGTGCCAGCAGCCCAACACCGATTGAAGCTTTCTTT
.,.,TRBJ1-5,TRBV5-6,CASNRGNQPQHF,TGTGCCAGCAACAGGGGCAATCAGCCCCAGCATTTT
TRBD1,.,TRBJ1-6,TRBV5-8,CASSLQGGYNSPLHF,TGTGCCAGCAGCTTACAGGGGGGGTATAATTCACCCCTCCACTTT
.,.,TRBJ1-4,TRBV20-1,CSAGQGRRIF,TGCAGTGCTGGTCAGGGAAGGAGAATTTTT
TRBD1,.,TRBJ1-1,TRBV6-5,CASRIGTGNTEAFF,TGTGCCAGCAGAATCGGGACAGGGAACACTGAAGCTTTCTTT
.,.,TRBJ2-1,TRBV7-7,CASSFSMGTGLWMVTPYNEQFF,TGTGCTAGCAGCTTTTCCATGGGTACGGGACTTTGGATGGTAACCCCCTACAATGAGCAGTTCTTC
.,.,TRBJ1-1,TRBV9,CASNGGSGTEAFF,TGTGCCAGCAACGGGGGGTCCGGCACTGAAGCTTTCTTT
TRBD1,.,TRBJ1-2,TRBV28,CASSSPTGGLGYTF,TGTGCCAGCAGTTCCCCGACAGGGGGCCTTGGCTACACCTTC
TRBD1,.,TRBJ1-3,TRBV14,CASSHGDRTNSGNTIYF,TGTGCCAGCAGCCACGGGGACAGGACGAACTCTGGAAACACCATATATTTT
.,once,TRBJ1-3,TRBV13,CASSLGAQGKGNTIYF,TGTGCCAGCAGCTTAGGTGCTCAGGGGAAGGGAAACACCATATATTTT
.,.,TRBJ1-2,TRBV28,CASSFGAGLYGYTF,TGTGCCAGCAGTTTTGGGGCAGGGCTCTATGGCTACACCTTC
.,.,TRBJ1-3,TRBV4-2,CASSQADTGNTIYF,TGTGCCAGCAGCCAAGCGGACACCGGAAACACCATATATTTT
TRBD1,.,TRBJ2-7,TRBV19,CASRETGSSYEQYF,TGTGCCAGTAGGGAGACAGGGAGCTCCTACGAGCAGTACTTC
TRBD2,.,TRBJ2-1,TRBV7-2,CASSLASNLRTSWDEQFF,TGTGCCAGCAGCTTAGCGAGCAACCTGAGGACTAGCTGGGATGAGCAGTTCTTC
.,.,TRBJ2-6,TRBV4-1,CASSPGPGHSSGANVLTF,TGCGCCAGCAGCCCTGGACCGGGACATTCCTCTGGGGCCAACGTCCTGACTTTC
TRBD1,.,TRBJ2-7,TRBV28,CASSWTGIGTYEQYF,TGTGCCAGCAGTTGGACAGGGATTGGGACCTACGAGCAGTACTTC
.,.,TRBJ1-3,TRBV9,CASSVDGEGGNTIYF,TGTGCCAGCAGCGTAGACGGGGAAGGTGGAAACACCATATATTTT
.,once,TRBJ1-6,TRBV7-9,CASSPPGFNSPLHF,TGTGCCAGCAGCCCGCCGGGGTTTAATTCACCCCTCCACTTT
.,few,TRBJ1-1,TRBV12-3/TRBV12-4,CASTRTVNTEAFF,TGTGCCAGCACTAGGACAGTCAACACTGAAGCTTTCTTT
.,.,TRBJ2-7,TRBV9,CASSVRDSISYEQYF,TGTGCCAGCAGCGTAAGGGACTCCATCTCCTACGAGCAGTACTTC
TRBD2,.,TRBJ2-5,TRBV19,CASSIRGRAETQYF,TGTGCCAGTAGTATCCGAGGGAGGGCAGAGACCCAGTACTTC
.,few,TRBJ1-6,TRBV28,CASKQGASYNSPLHF,TGTGCCAGTAAACAGGGAGCGTCCTATAATTCACCCCTCCACTTT
.,.,TRBJ1-2,TRBV12-3/TRBV12-4,CASRPREGYGYTF,TGTGCCAGCAGGCCCCGGGAGGGGTATGGCTACACCTTC
TRBD1,.,TRBJ1-4,TRBV19,CASSIGATGREKLFF,TGTGCCAGTAGTATCGGTGCGACAGGGCGGGAAAAACTGTTTTTT
.,.,TRBJ2-2,TRBV21-1,CARGRWSSGRCSGELFF,TGTGCCAGAGGAAGGTGGAGTAGCGGGAGGTGCTCCGGGGAGCTGTTTTTT
.,.,TRBJ1-3,TRBV30,CAWSVRSSGNTIYF,TGTGCCTGGAGTGTACGGAGCTCTGGAAACACCATATATTTT
.,.,TRBJ1-4,TRBV24-1,CATSDPRAGDEKLFF,TGTGCCACCAGTGATCCCAGGGCAGGAGATGAAAAACTGTTTTTT
.,.,TRBJ1-2,TRBV27,CASSLSGRHYGYTF,TGTGCCAGCAGTCTATCAGGGAGACACTATGGCTACACCTTC
TRBD2,few,TRBJ2-1,TRBV7-9,CASSLAGGRATFSNEQFF,TGTGCCAGCAGCTTAGCAGGCGGGAGGGCCACGTTTAGCAATGAGCAGTTCTTC
.,.,TRBJ1-1,TRBV5-4,CASSDTAGATEAFF,TGTGCCAGCAGCGACACGGCCGGTGCCACTGAAGCTTTCTTT
.,.,TRBJ1-2,TRBV19,CASSIEYNYGYTF,TGTGCCAGTAGTATCGAGTATAACTATGGCTACACCTTC
.,.,TRBJ2-3,TRBV19,CASSMAGQTLTDTQYF,TGTGCCAGTAGTATGGCAGGACAGACCCTCACAGATACGCAGTATTTT
TRBD2,.,TRBJ2-5,TRBV7-2,CASRGGVGETQYF,TGTGCCAGCAGGGGGGGGGTCGGAGAGACCCAGTACTTC
TRBD1,.,TRBJ1-5,TRBV24-1,CATSGTGNQPQHF,TGTGCCACCTCCGGGACAGGCAATCAGCCCCAGCATTTT
TRBD1,.,TRBJ1-3,TRBV28,CASRPGQGPGNTIYF,TGTGCCAGCAGGCCGGGACAGGGGCCTGGAAACACCATATATTTT
TRBD1,.,TRBJ1-2,TRBV28,CASSSIWTGRGYTF,TGTGCCAGCAGTTCCATTTGGACAGGACGCGGCTACACCTTC
TRBD2,.,TRBJ2-1,TRBV5-4,CASSLEVSGNEQFF,TGTGCCAGCAGCTTGGAGGTTAGCGGGAATGAGCAGTTCTTC
.,.,TRBJ1-3,TRBV19,CASSLDSSSGNTIYF,TGTGCCAGTAGTTTGGACAGTAGCTCTGGAAACACCATATATTTT
TRBD2,.,TRBJ2-7,TRBV3-1/TRBV3-2,CASSQGLAGDGEQYF,TGTGCCAGCAGCCAAGGACTAGCGGGAGATGGCGAGCAGTACTTC
.,.,TRBJ1-5,TRBV28,CASSFGDRARNQPQHF,TGTGCCAGCAGTTTCGGCGACCGAGCGCGCAATCAGCCCCAGCATTTT
TRBD1,.,TRBJ2-2,TRBV15,CATSSRQGPNTGELFF,TGTGCCACCAGCAGCCGACAGGGCCCGAACACCGGGGAGCTGTTTTTT
.,.,TRBJ2-7,TRBV4-1,CASSQNQPSRTLYEQYF,TGCGCCAGCAGCCAAAATCAGCCGTCTAGGACACTCTACGAGCAGTACTTC
.,.,TRBJ2-1,TRBV7-9,CASSSSGDSIYNEQFF,TGTGCCAGCAGCTCATCGGGGGACAGTATCTACAATGAGCAGTTCTTC
.,.,TRBJ1-2,TRBV3-1/TRBV3-2,CASSQGELQGRDGYTF,TGTGCCAGCAGCCAAGGCGAACTACAGGGTCGGGATGGCTACACCTTC
.,.,TRBJ1-1,TRBV2,CASSVASLNTEAFF,TGTGCCAGCAGTGTCGCCAGTCTTAACACTGAAGCTTTCTTT